This TCR beta chain was sequenced for a study of yellow fever vaccine responses in identical twins. A remark on this clonotype: Its target is not known.

One entry per CDR3 protein results from TCRdb running MiXCR on the RT-PCR reads. The table has 35,000 or so distinct CDR3 sequences, 60% seen once. Study-level results: Reportedly, the response of twins' T cells to the vaccine seemed partly convergent, partly personalized.

Germline loops: CDR1 SGHDN, CDR2 FVKESK. V shed 4 bases, J shed 0 bases, and the junction held 10 bases outside the gene matches. This CDR3 has 17 residues. The receptor was derived from a woman under 30 who received the yellow fever vaccine. The chain joins TRBV14 to TRBJ1-1, with 8 nucleotides matching TRBD1. The sample here was T cells from blood (PBMCs), unsorted or a sorted subset (not recorded which), taken before or after yellow fever vaccination (not recorded which). The CDR3 bases are TGTGCCAGCAGCCCCGGACAGGGCACGATCATGAACACTGAAGCTTTCTTT. Protein sequence: CASSPGQGTIMNTEAFF. Combining the CDR3 with reference TRBV14 and TRBJ1-1 gives the whole variable domain EAGVTQFPSHSVIEKGQTVTLRCDPISGHDNLYWYRRVMGKEIKFLLHFVKESKQDESGMPNNRFLAERTGGTYSTLKVQPAELEDSGVYFCASSPGQGTIMNTEAFFGQGTRLTVV.